This T cell receptor beta chain was sequenced in a study of control samples from healthy donors and cancer patients. Libraries were prepared by immunoSEQ multiplex PCR; TCRdb keeps only in-frame clonotypes and omits some of them. Here the sample spans roughly 120,000 clones, around nine tenths being singletons. The CDR3 runs 11 residues. Germline CDR1 is SNHLY and CDR2 is FYNNEI. V lost 5 bases, J lost 5 bases, and 6 bases lay in between. Note on this clone: A much larger clone lies a single base off, so this may be a read error.

Sequences were obtained from blood. The TCR sequence derives from a woman aged 70-85 years in good health. V usage is TRBV2 and J usage is TRBJ2-5; no reliable D call. DNA for the CDR3: TGTGCCAGCAGTCTAGGGGAGACCCAGTACTTC. It codes for CASSLGETQYF.